This T cell receptor beta chain comes out of a study of cytomegalovirus exposure and HLA in healthy donors. Study-wide results and limits: A later analysis linked a missense DCLRE1C variant to TCR beta V- and J-gene trimming. It was reported that the classifier diagnosed cytomegalovirus status with high specificity and sensitivity in both the original and validation cohorts. In a later analysis, across HLA loci, associated TCR counts were highest for DRB1, lowest for HLA-C.

With regard to this clone: Its antigen remains unknown.

CDR1 and CDR2 from the germline V gene are LNHDA and SQIVND (reference sequence). The CDR3 totals 15 residues. Trimming removed 4 bases from V and 7 bases from J; junction bases left unmatched: 5. The PCR made use of 60 Vbeta and 13 Jbeta primers. Here immunoSEQ multiplex PCR was the method, and the copy in TCRdb shows in-frame clones only, minus some. The repertoire holds tens of thousands of clones, approximately 71% seen once, with roughly 2.2% in the top ten. Sequencing used PBMCs. This TCR came from a middle-aged man in good health and CMV-seronegative. The rearrangement joins TRBV19 to TRBJ2-1; 12 nucleotides match TRBD2. CDR3 nucleotide sequence: TGTGCCAGTAGTACCCCTAGCGGGGGGGCGAATGAGCAGTTCTTC. As protein: CASSTPSGGANEQFF.